This entry lists 30 T cell receptor beta chains sequenced from one sample in a study of vaccination effects on CD4 cells after COVID-19. Their antigens are not known. Antigen-specific CD4+ T cell clonotypes were called by their expansion after viral peptide-pool culture in ViraFEST. Around day 10 of culture, CD4+ T cells were separated out. This individual tested PCR-positive for SARS-CoV-2 infection between March and December 2020. Libraries were prepared by immunoSEQ multiplex PCR; TCRdb keeps only in-frame clonotypes and omits some of them. The table includes some 56,000 clones, around 76% detected once. The material sequenced was CD4+ T cells from PBMCs cultured with HIV peptides, taken before COVID-19 vaccination. Sample subset: HIV-1 Nef peptide pool negative control/reference culture. The receptor source for this set is a human donor who had a prior SARS-CoV-2 infection.

The chain recombines TRBV28 with TRBJ2-5, with 12 bases lining up with TRBD1. The CDR3 runs to 15 residues. After removal of 10 bases from V and 6 bases from J, the junction contained 12 bases not matched to a gene. The germline V gene has CDR1 MDHEN and CDR2 SYDVKM. The CDR3 here is CATSPAGQGAKTQYF. Here the CDR3 DNA reads TGTGCCACCTCACCTGCGGGACAGGGGGCGAAGACCCAGTACTTC. Full variable domain (outside the CDR3, taken from reference TRBV28 and TRBJ2-5): DVKVTQSSRYLVKRTGEKVFLECVQDMDHENMFWYRQDPGLGLRLIYFSYDVKMKEKGDIPEGYSVSREKKERFSLILESASTNQTSMYLCATSPAGQGAKTQYFGPGTRLLVL.

This clone was detected only a few times. The chain links TRBV27 to TRBJ2-7; 10 nucleotides align to TRBD1. This CDR3 comprises 16 residues. V dropped 6 bases and J dropped 3; count of bases not matched to a gene: 11. Germline V CDR1 and CDR2: MNHEY, SMNVEV (reference sequence). CDR3 loop: CASSGSPGTGDYEQYF. CDR3 in DNA: TGTGCCAGCAGCGGAAGCCCCGGGACAGGGGACTACGAGCAGTACTTC.

The chain joins TRBV7-2 to TRBJ1-2; D is perhaps TRBD1 (5 bases). The germline V and J ends were trimmed by 1 base and 3 bases, with 9 bases remaining between them. Germline loops: CDR1 SGHTA, CDR2 FQGNSA. The length of the CDR3 is 14 residues. The CDR3 reads CASSLGGTHYGYTF. CDR3 nucleotides: TGTGCCAGCAGCTTAGGGGGCACACACTATGGCTACACCTTC.

The chain links TRBV4-2 to TRBJ2-1; 9 nucleotides agree with TRBD2. Per the germline V gene, CDR1 is LGHNA and CDR2 is YNFKEQ. V was clipped by 0 bases and J by 7 bases; unmatched bases: 7. CDR3 length: 16 amino acids. The CDR3 DNA reads TGTGCCAGCAGCCAAGATGTTAGCGGGAGTTGGAATGAGCAGTTCTTC. Its protein product is CASSQDVSGSWNEQFF.

The chain combines TRBV2 with TRBJ2-7, with 9 bases that match TRBD1. Looked up from germline, CDR1 is SNHLY and CDR2 is FYNNEI. The V and J ends lost 3 bases and 6 bases, in that order; junction bases with no gene match: 6. This CDR3 has 14 residues. CDR3 protein: CASSEWTGASEQYF. In DNA form, the CDR3 reads TGTGCCAGCAGTGAGTGGACAGGGGCATCCGAGCAGTACTTC.

V and J are TRBV6-5 and TRBJ2-2; D is undetermined. Per germline, CDR1 MNHEY and CDR2 SVGAGI. This CDR3 comprises 13 residues. Trimming left V 5 bases short and J 2 bases short, with 6 bases between. The CDR3 DNA reads as TGTGCCAGCAGTACAGTCAACACCGGGGAGCTGTTTTTT. Protein sequence: CASSTVNTGELFF.

This clone has a handful of counts. This chain links TRBV4-2 with TRBJ1-6; 7 nucleotides line up with TRBD1. The CDR3 consists of 15 residues. After removal of 0 bases from V and 9 bases from J, the junction contained 5 bases not matched to a gene. Germline loops: CDR1 LGHNA, CDR2 YNFKEQ. The DNA for the CDR3 is TGTGCCAGCAGCCAAGATAGACAGGGTGGTTCACCCCTCCACTTT. Its protein is CASSQDRQGGSPLHF.

The chain joins TRBV9 to TRBJ2-7; TRBD1 matches at 12 bases. The CDR3 is 19 amino acids. The V gene's germline CDR1 is SGDLS and CDR2 YYNGEE. Germline trimming cut 4 bases from V and 4 bases from J; bases unmatched to any gene: 18. As DNA, the CDR3 is TGTGCCAGCAGCCCAACCGGGACAGGGGGCTTTTATTCTGGATACGAGCAGTACTTC. This translates into CASSPTGTGGFYSGYEQYF.

This chain uses TRBV6-7 with TRBJ2-2, with D unclear. TRBV6-7 is given ORF status, its function remaining uncertain. The CDR3 sequence is 14 residues long. V was pared by 6 bases and J by 0 bases, with 8 bases between. The chain's CDR3 is CASSWGSNTGELFF. Here the CDR3 DNA reads TGTGCCAGCAGCTGGGGTTCGAACACCGGGGAGCTGTTTTTT.

The V gene is TRBV5-6, the J gene TRBJ1-2; the D is unclear. Between the trimmed V and J ends, which lost 0 bases and 4 bases, there was a span of 13 bases. CDR1 is SGHDT, CDR2 YYEEEE, per germline. The length of the CDR3 is 15 residues. The CDR3: CASSLVGRYLYGYTF. The DNA for the CDR3 is TGTGCCAGCAGCTTGGTCGGCAGGTACCTCTATGGCTACACCTTC.

V usage is TRBV9 and J usage is TRBJ1-2; D not resolved. CDR1 is SGDLS and CDR2 is YYNGEE in the germline V gene. This CDR3 has 13 residues. With 2 bases removed from V and 2 bases from J, the gap between germline ends came to 7 bases. Here the CDR3 DNA reads TGTGCCAGCAGCGTTAATGAGAACTATGGCTACACCTTC. Amino acids: CASSVNENYGYTF. Complete variable domain (other parts from reference TRBV9 and TRBJ1-2): DSGVTQTPKHLITATGQRVTLRCSPRSGDLSVYWYQQSLDQGLQFLIQYYNGEERAKGNILERFSAQQFPDLHSELNLSSLELGDSALYFCASSVNENYGYTFGSGTRLTVV.

V and J are TRBV7-2 and TRBJ2-1; D is unresolved. CDR1 and CDR2 (germline): SGHTA, FQGNSA. The CDR3 sequence is 15 residues long. V lost 5 bases to trimming and J lost 0 bases, with 11 bases between them. The CDR3 region is CASSATWSSYNEQFF. The DNA of the CDR3 is TGTGCCAGCAGCGCCACTTGGAGCTCCTACAATGAGCAGTTCTTC.

The chain employs TRBV5-1 and TRBJ2-7; possibly TRBD2 for D (5 bases). Per the germline V gene, CDR1 is SGHRS and CDR2 is YFSETQ. The germline V and J ends were trimmed by 5 bases and 2 bases, with 17 bases remaining between them. The CDR3 length is 15 residues. The CDR3 DNA is TGCGCCAGCAGTATTCGGACCTCGGGGACCTACGAGCAGTACTTC. Translating gives CASSIRTSGTYEQYF.

The sample holds one count of this clone. The rearrangement links TRBV3-1 (or the pseudogene TRBV3-2) to TRBJ2-4, with D perhaps TRBD1 (5 bases). This CDR3 comprises 17 residues. Germline CDR1 reads LGHDT; CDR2 reads YNNKEL (reference sequence). The V gene lost 2 bases and the J gene lost 1 base, with 15 bases spanning the gap. This chain's CDR3 is CASSQLGTPGAKNIQYF. In DNA, the CDR3 is TGTGCCAGCAGCCAACTGGGCACCCCAGGGGCCAAAAACATTCAGTACTTC.

The chain employs TRBV30 and TRBJ1-1; the match to TRBD1 covers 7 bases. Unmatched junction bases numbered 5, after V lost 0 bases and J lost 7 bases. The CDR3 contains 13 residues. The germline gives CDR1 GTSNPN, CDR2 SVGIG (reference sequence). DNA for the CDR3: TGTGCCTGGAGTGTACCGGGGGACAGTGAAGCTTTCTTT. It specifies CAWSVPGDSEAFF.

This chain connects TRBV5-1 to TRBJ2-1, with unresolved D. The CDR3 sequence is 14 residues long. The germline V gene has CDR1 SGHRS and CDR2 YFSETQ. V gave up 0 bases and J gave up 2 bases, with 6 bases separating them. CDR3 sequence (DNA): TGCGCCAGCAGCTTGGTGGCGGCCTACAATGAGCAGTTCTTC. It is translated as CASSLVAAYNEQFF.

The chain carries TRBV5-1 and TRBJ2-3; TRBD2 might be the D (7 bases). Trimming removed 2 bases at V and 6 bases at J, with 16 bases between. Germline V CDR1 and CDR2: SGHRS, YFSETQ. This CDR3 contains 15 residues. As DNA, the CDR3 is TGCGCCAGCAGCTTATGGGGGGGCGAGGGGGATACGCAGTATTTT. Amino acids: CASSLWGGEGDTQYF.

CDR3 residues: CASSENRGPGDTQYF. Here the CDR3 DNA reads TGTGCCAGCAGCGAAAACAGGGGGCCGGGAGATACGCAGTATTTT. This sequence joins TRBV28 and TRBJ2-3; 9 bases agree with TRBD1. The trim removed 6 bases at V and 5 bases at J, leaving 9 bases unmatched. Germline lookup yields CDR1 MDHEN and CDR2 SYDVKM. CDR3 length: 15 residues.

The chain couples TRBV3-1 (or the pseudogene TRBV3-2) to TRBJ2-7; the D is unclear. CDR1 LGHDT and CDR2 YNNKEL come from the germline V gene (reference sequence). V lost 3 bases to trimming and J lost 2 bases, with 11 bases between them. The CDR3 consists of 14 residues. The CDR3 nucleotides are TGTGCCAGCAGCCATAGCACGAGAGCCTACGAGCAGTACTTC. Translation gives CASSHSTRAYEQYF.

This sequence joins TRBV12-3 or TRBV12-4 and TRBJ1-2, with D perhaps matching TRBD1 (5 bases). V lost 5 bases, J lost 3 bases, and 10 bases lay in between. CDR3 length: 13 amino acids. The CDR3 DNA sequence: TGTGCCAGCAGTCCCACGGGGGACTATGGCTACACCTTC. It yields the protein CASSPTGDYGYTF.

The V and J genes are TRBV7-2 and TRBJ1-6; 9 bases are a match to TRBD1. V shed 4 bases and J 9 bases; nucleotides not matched to a gene: 7. Germline values: CDR1 SGHTA, CDR2 FQGNSA. There are 15 residues in the CDR3. This CDR3 is CASSSYRGQGSPLHF. CDR3 DNA: TGTGCCAGCAGCTCATACAGGGGGCAGGGTTCACCCCTCCACTTT. Filled out from reference TRBV7-2 and TRBJ1-6, the complete variable domain reads GAGVSQSPSNKVTEKGKDVELRCDPISGHTALYWYRQSLGQGLEFLIYFQGNSAPDKSGLPSDRFSAERTGGSVSTLTIQRTQQEDSAVYLCASSSYRGQGSPLHFGNGTRLTVT.

This chain links TRBV5-1 with TRBJ2-7; D may be TRBD1 (5 bases). Germline CDR1 is SGHRS and CDR2 is YFSETQ. Trimming removed 3 bases from V and 4 bases from J, with 11 bases in between. This CDR3 is 13 amino acids long. CDR3 protein: CASSSPGIYEQYF. CDR3 sequence (DNA): TGCGCCAGCAGCTCGCCAGGGATTTACGAGCAGTACTTC.

CDR3 sequence: CATSRLTGLANEKLFF. The CDR3, as DNA: TGTGCCACCAGCAGACTCACAGGGTTGGCTAATGAAAAACTGTTTTTT. The chain uses TRBV15 and TRBJ1-4, with a weak D call TRBD1 (6 bases). The V gene's germline CDR1 is LNHNV and CDR2 YYDKDF (reference sequence). V was pared by 2 bases and J by 3 bases, with 13 bases between. The CDR3 runs to 16 residues.

The gene calls are TRBV3-1 (or the pseudogene TRBV3-2) and TRBJ1-3, with unresolved D. Trimming left V 5 bases short and J 4 bases short, with 18 bases between. Per germline, CDR1 LGHDT and CDR2 YNNKEL (reference sequence). The CDR3 is made up of 16 amino acids. CDR3 DNA: TGTGCCAGCAGCGTGGGAGACCCTTTCAGGGGAAACACCATATATTTT. Amino acid sequence: CASSVGDPFRGNTIYF.

CDR3 amino acids: CASRPPGQTYEQYF. As DNA, the CDR3 is TGTGCCAGCAGACCGCCGGGACAAACCTACGAGCAGTACTTC. V usage is TRBV28 and J usage is TRBJ2-7, with D tentatively TRBD1 (6 bases). V was pared by 6 bases and J by 2 bases, with 14 bases between. The V gene's germline CDR1 is MDHEN and CDR2 SYDVKM. CDR3 length: 14 amino acids.

This clone was detected only once. The limits of the CDR3 on the DNA are not certain, so only TCRdb's listed CDR3 is given. This sequence joins TRBV21-1 and TRBJ1-3; TRBD1, as called in the table, went unchecked against the DNA. TRBV21-1 is listed as a pseudogene. The CDR3 is 17 amino acids in total, end residues counted. This CDR3 is CASSKLQGFGSGNTIYF.

This chain links TRBV6-2 or TRBV6-3 with TRBJ2-2; D might be TRBD1 (6 bases). The length of the CDR3 is 14 residues. V was clipped by 2 bases and J by 6 bases, with 10 bases between them. CDR1 is MNHEY and CDR2 is SVGEGT in the germline V gene. The CDR3 protein is CASSYADRSGELFF. The DNA for the CDR3 is TGTGCCAGCAGTTACGCCGACAGGTCCGGGGAGCTGTTTTTT.

The V gene is TRBV4-3, the J gene TRBJ2-7, with 11 nucleotides matching TRBD1. Per germline, CDR1 LGHNA and CDR2 YSLEER. V lost 0 bases, J lost 7 bases, and 11 bases stayed unmatched. The length of the CDR3 is 17 residues. As DNA, the CDR3 is TGCGCCAGCAGCCAAGAACAACTAACCGGGACAGGGGGAGAGCAGTACTTC. Its translation is CASSQEQLTGTGGEQYF.

The rearrangement links TRBV7-2 to TRBJ1-2; D remains unclear. Germline CDR1 reads SGHTA; CDR2 reads FQGNSA. V lost 3 bases and J lost 3, with 11 bases in between. CDR3 length: 14 residues. Written as DNA, the CDR3 is TGTGCCAGCAGCTTGCAGCGTATCGACTATGGCTACACCTTC. Protein sequence: CASSLQRIDYGYTF.

CDR3 region: CASSLAYQQGMSTDTQYF. The CDR3 DNA reads TGTGCCAGCAGCTTAGCCTACCAACAGGGGATGAGCACAGATACGCAGTATTTT. The V call is TRBV11-3, the J call TRBJ2-3; 7 nucleotides align to TRBD1. The CDR3 is 18 residues long. Looked up from germline, CDR1 is SGHNT and CDR2 is YENEEA. The junction had 10 bases not matched to a gene; V was cut back by 1 base and J by 0 bases.